These 21 T cell receptor beta chains were all obtained from the same sample, sequenced in a study of shared clonotypes between healthy human individuals. TCRdb's copy holds only in-frame clones and misses some; the assay was immunoSEQ multiplex PCR. The sample has 1.5 million to 2.5 million clones, over 85% seen once. Terminally differentiated effector memory CD45RA+ cells were left out of the naive CD8 fraction, which was CD45RO-negative and positively selected for CCR7. Sequencing used naive CD8+ T cells sorted from blood. The source of these receptors is a man between 18 and 29 years old in good health.

On this clone itself: This same CDR3 is encoded by further DNA sequences in the sample. This rearrangement joins TRBV10-1 to TRBJ2-2; D perhaps matches TRBD2 (5 bases). Germline-derived CDR1 and CDR2 are WNHNN and SYGVQD (reference sequence). CDR3 size: 14 residues. The V end lost 0 bases, the J end lost 3 bases, and 5 bases lay between the germline ends. The chain's CDR3 is CASSESGDTGELFF. CDR3 nucleotides: TGCGCCAGCAGTGAGTCGGGAGACACCGGGGAGCTGTTTTTT.

V usage is TRBV5-1 and J usage is TRBJ2-7; 7 bases fit TRBD1. The CDR3 is made up of 14 amino acids. CDR1 and CDR2 (germline): SGHRS, YFSETQ. Trimming cost V 4 bases and J 3 bases; bases outside gene matches: 7. The CDR3 loop reads CASSVTGVDYEQYF. In DNA, the CDR3 is TGCGCCAGCAGCGTAACAGGGGTCGACTACGAGCAGTACTTC.

The genes are TRBV5-1 and TRBJ2-7; the match to TRBD2 covers 11 bases. Germline CDR1 and CDR2: SGHRS and YFSETQ. The CDR3 length is 13 residues. With V trimmed by 4 bases and J by 7 bases, 4 bases remained unmatched. The CDR3 nucleotides are TGCGCCAGCAGCGCCGGGACTAGCGGTGAGCAGTACTTC. This sequence encodes CASSAGTSGEQYF.

The chain is built from TRBV4-3 and TRBJ2-3, with D unclear. Trimming removed 4 bases from V and 2 bases from J, with 16 bases in between. The CDR3 consists of 16 residues. Germline V gene sequence: CDR1 LGHNA, CDR2 YSLEER. The CDR3 nucleotides are TGCGCCAGCAGCCCAGCTCGCAGTACTCTCACAGATACGCAGTATTTT. Translated, it gives CASSPARSTLTDTQYF.

Concerning this clone: The same CDR3 arises from other DNA sequences in this sample as well. J is TRBJ2-7 and V is TRBV5-6; 9 nucleotides match TRBD1. The CDR3 sequence is 15 residues long. J was trimmed by 4 bases and V by 0 bases; bases with no gene match: 5. Germline lookup yields CDR1 SGHDT and CDR2 YYEEEE. DNA of the CDR3: TGTGCCAGCAGCTTGGCCGGACAGGGGAGGTACGAGCAGTACTTC. Translated: CASSLAGQGRYEQYF.

Turning to this clone: Other DNA variants within this sample encode the same CDR3. The rearrangement joins TRBV27 to TRBJ2-7, with 7 positions matching TRBD2. The V gene's germline CDR1 is MNHEY and CDR2 SMNVEV (reference sequence). CDR3 length: 13 amino acids. The junction had 3 bases not matched to a gene; V was cut back by 3 bases and J by 4 bases. The DNA for the CDR3 is TGTGCCAGCAGTTTTCGGGGGGAGTACGAGCAGTACTTC. Its translation: CASSFRGEYEQYF.

The V call is TRBV6-6, the J call TRBJ2-1; TRBD1 might be the D (5 bases). This CDR3 has 16 residues. CDR1 and CDR2 (germline): MNHNY, SVGAGI (reference sequence). V shed 0 bases and J shed 1 base, with 10 bases lying between them. DNA for the CDR3: TGTGCCAGCAGTTACTCGCAGGCAGGGTCCTACAATGAGCAGTTCTTC. This translates into CASSYSQAGSYNEQFF.

The chain is built from TRBV19 and TRBJ1-2; TRBD1 matches at 7 bases. V lost 8 bases to trimming and J lost 3 bases; unmatched junction nucleotides: 3. Germline assignment: CDR1 LNHDA and CDR2 SQIVND (reference sequence). The CDR3 contains 12 residues. Here the CDR3 reads CASQGVDYGYTF. Written as DNA, the CDR3 is TGTGCCAGTCAGGGGGTCGACTATGGCTACACCTTC. Supplemented by reference TRBV19 and TRBJ1-2, the full variable domain reads DGGITQSPKYLFRKEGQNVTLSCEQNLNHDAMYWYRQDPGQGLRLIYYSQIVNDFQKGDIAEGYSVSREKKESFPLTVTSAQKNPTAFYLCASQGVDYGYTFGSGTRLTVV.

The gene calls are TRBV2 and TRBJ2-2, with D possibly called TRBD1 or TRBD2 (5 bases each). CDR1 SNHLY and CDR2 FYNNEI come from the germline V gene. This CDR3 is built from 14 residues. V was cut by 8 bases and J by 6 bases, with 16 bases left in between. CDR3 nucleotide sequence: TGTGCCAGCCGGGGCGCAGGGAGATCCGGGGAGCTGTTTTTT. Amino acid sequence: CASRGAGRSGELFF. Based on the CDR3 plus reference TRBV2 and TRBJ2-2, the full variable domain is EPEVTQTPSHQVTQMGQEVILRCVPISNHLYFYWYRQILGQKVEFLVSFYNNEISEKSEIFDDQFSVERPDGSNFTLKIRSTKLEDSAMYFCASRGAGRSGELFFGEGSRLTVL.

This clone was seen a single time. CDR3 sequence (DNA): TGTGCCAGCGACGGGCAGGGTCCGGGGGAGCAGTACTTC. Translated, it gives CASDGQGPGEQYF. The chain combines TRBV5-8 with TRBJ2-7; D is perhaps TRBD1 or TRBD2 (5 bases each). The CDR3 covers 13 residues. Trimming left V 7 bases short and J 7 bases short, with 18 bases between. CDR1 is SGHTS and CDR2 is YDEGEE in the germline V gene.

The rearrangement uses TRBV7-9 and TRBJ2-6, with a tentative D call TRBD2 (6 bases). V lost 6 bases to trimming and J lost 1 base, with 10 bases between them. Germline V gene lookup returns CDR1 SEHNR and CDR2 FQNEAQ (reference sequence). This CDR3 comprises 15 residues. The CDR3 is CASRLGGSGANVLTF. The CDR3 DNA follows: TGTGCCAGCAGGCTTGGGGGGTCTGGGGCCAACGTCCTGACTTTC.

V usage is TRBV7-3 and J usage is TRBJ2-3, with D unresolved. The CDR3 length is 15 residues. Germline CDR1 reads SGHTA; CDR2 reads FQGTGA. Trimming took off 6 bases at V and 0 bases at J, with 13 bases between the two ends. The DNA of the CDR3 is TGTGCCAGCAGTTCATACTCTCCTAGCACAGATACGCAGTATTTT. Protein: CASSSYSPSTDTQYF.

The genes are TRBV19 and TRBJ2-7, with TRBD1 identical over 7 bases. The CDR3 runs 13 residues. The V and J ends lost 6 bases and 1 base, in that order; junction bases with no gene match: 3. Germline CDR1 and CDR2: LNHDA and SQIVND (reference sequence). The CDR3 DNA is TGTGCCAGTAGCTGGACAGGATCCTACGAGCAGTACTTC. Amino acid sequence: CASSWTGSYEQYF.

As regards this clone: The sample contains more than one DNA sequence encoding this CDR3. The chain joins TRBV4-1 to TRBJ2-7; 8 bases are a match to TRBD1. V was pared by 3 bases and J by 3 bases, with 1 base of the junction left unmatched. Germline V gene lookup returns CDR1 MGHRA and CDR2 YSYEKL. The CDR3 length is 13 residues. The CDR3 DNA sequence: TGCGCCAGCAGCCACGGGACAGGCTACGAGCAGTACTTC. Its translation: CASSHGTGYEQYF.

The chain combines TRBV28 with TRBJ2-7, with TRBD1 matching over 11 bases. CDR1 and CDR2 from the germline V gene are MDHEN and SYDVKM. CDR3 length: 17 amino acids. With 2 bases clipped from V and 3 bases from J, the junction kept 9 bases outside the gene matches. CDR3 loop: CASSLGPGTGGFYEQYF. CDR3 DNA sequence: TGTGCCAGCAGTTTAGGCCCCGGGACAGGGGGTTTCTACGAGCAGTACTTC.

In its sample, this clone was seen once. The same CDR3 arises from other DNA sequences in this sample as well. V usage is TRBV9 and J usage is TRBJ1-1; D perhaps matches TRBD1 (5 bases). V was shortened by 0 bases and J by 6 bases, with 9 bases between the two germline ends. CDR1 is SGDLS and CDR2 is YYNGEE in the germline V gene. The length of the CDR3 is 13 residues. DNA of the CDR3: TGTGCCAGCAGCGTAGATTCGGGGGCTGAAGCTTTCTTT. Translated, it gives CASSVDSGAEAFF. The full variable domain, its missing parts supplied by reference TRBV9 and TRBJ1-1, is DSGVTQTPKHLITATGQRVTLRCSPRSGDLSVYWYQQSLDQGLQFLIQYYNGEERAKGNILERFSAQQFPDLHSELNLSSLELGDSALYFCASSVDSGAEAFFGQGTRLTVV.

V usage is TRBV28 and J usage is TRBJ1-5; unclear D gene. Trimming took 3 bases from V and 6 from J, leaving 9 bases between them. This CDR3 comprises 13 residues. Germline V gene lookup returns CDR1 MDHEN and CDR2 SYDVKM. CDR3 amino acids: CASSFLSGQPQHF. The CDR3 DNA follows: TGTGCCAGCAGTTTTCTTTCAGGTCAGCCCCAGCATTTT.

This clone was seen just once. Other DNA sequences in the same sample also yield this CDR3. This chain connects TRBV6-5 to TRBJ2-3; D may be TRBD2 (6 bases). V lost 2 bases and J lost 3, with 9 bases in between. Germline V gives CDR1 MNHEY, CDR2 SVGAGI. This CDR3 is built from 14 residues. DNA of the CDR3: TGTGCCAGCAGTTACGGTCGGGGGACAGATACGCAGTATTTT. Encoded protein: CASSYGRGTDTQYF.

This clone has only one observation. Other DNA variants within this sample encode the same CDR3. The chain uses TRBV4-1 and TRBJ2-7, with 13 positions matching TRBD2. This CDR3 has 15 residues. The germline CDR1 and CDR2 sequences are MGHRA and YSYEKL. V was clipped by 4 bases and J by 4 bases; unmatched bases: 4. The CDR3 spells CASSLRTSGSYEQYF. The DNA of the CDR3 is TGCGCCAGCAGCCTTCGGACTAGCGGGAGTTACGAGCAGTACTTC.

CDR3 nucleotide sequence: TGTGCCAGCAGTGAATGGGACAAAAACACTGAAGCTTTCTTT. It specifies CASSEWDKNTEAFF. The chain employs TRBV2 and TRBJ1-1, with D possibly being TRBD1 (6 bases). V lost 2 bases and J lost 2, with 9 bases in between. Per germline, CDR1 SNHLY and CDR2 FYNNEI. This CDR3 has 14 residues.

The V and J genes are TRBV29-1 and TRBJ1-2; tentative D call: TRBD1 (5 bases). Trimming removed 0 bases from V and 2 bases from J, with 16 bases in between. The CDR3 extends over 16 amino acids. The germline CDR1 and CDR2 sequences are SQVTM and ANQGSEA. CDR3 amino acids: CSVEDPDFRQNYGYTF. The CDR3 DNA reads TGCAGCGTTGAAGACCCTGACTTCAGACAGAACTATGGCTACACCTTC. The full variable domain, its missing parts supplied by reference TRBV29-1 and TRBJ1-2, is SAVISQKPSRDICQRGTSLTIQCQVDSQVTMMFWYRQQPGQSLTLIATANQGSEATYESGFVIDKFPISRPNLTFSTLTVSNMSPEDSSIYLCSVEDPDFRQNYGYTFGSGTRLTVV.